These 23 T cell receptor beta chains were all obtained from the same sample, sequenced in a study of naive and memory T cell subsets. Ligated cDNA underwent four rounds of PCR with nested alpha and beta constant region primers and SP2. TCRdb called the 5' RACE reads again in MiXCR, with one record for every CDR3 protein. The table has 50,000 or so distinct CDR3 sequences, 7.2% seen once. An oligonucleotide containing a UMI was ligated to the 3' end of TCR cDNA. These TCRs come from a male donor in good health.

This clonotype was observed at least ten times. The chain joins TRBV12-3 or TRBV12-4 to TRBJ2-1; no clear D. V was shortened by 2 bases and J by 7 bases, with 6 bases between the two germline ends. This CDR3 has 12 amino acids. The CDR3 region has the DNA TGTGCCAGCAGTTTATTGCTTAATGAGCAGTTCTTC. It codes for CASSLLLNEQFF.

In this sample, this clonotype turned up many times. The chain combines TRBV12-3 or TRBV12-4 with TRBJ2-2; 12 bases align to TRBD1. CDR3 length: 16 amino acids. J gave up 2 bases and V 3 bases, and 1 base lay outside the gene matches. This CDR3 is CASSFGTGGNTGELFF. In nucleotides, the CDR3 is TGTGCCAGCAGTTTTGGGACAGGGGGCAACACCGGGGAGCTGTTTTTT.

This chain connects TRBV7-9 to TRBJ2-2, with D tentatively TRBD2 (6 bases). V was pared by 5 bases and J by 1 base, with 17 bases between. This CDR3 spans 17 amino acids. Germline CDR1 SEHNR, CDR2 FQNEAQ (reference sequence). The CDR3 nucleotides read TGTGCCAGCAGCCCCCGGTGGGGAGGACGGAACACCGGGGAGCTGTTTTTT. It yields the protein CASSPRWGGRNTGELFF.

The gene calls are TRBV11-2 and TRBJ2-1, with TRBD2 identical over 7 bases. Germline V gene data show CDR1 as SGHAT and CDR2 as FQNNGV. There are 13 residues in the CDR3. Trimming at V came to 4 bases and at J to 7 bases, leaving 4 bases not matched to a gene. The chain's CDR3 is CASSWRTRNEQFF. CDR3 in DNA: TGTGCCAGCAGCTGGAGGACTAGGAATGAGCAGTTCTTC.

This clonotype occurred many times. The gene calls are TRBV6-5 and TRBJ2-3, with D perhaps assigned TRBD1 or TRBD2 (5 bases each). The V gene lost 10 bases and the J gene lost 4 bases, with 18 bases spanning the gap. CDR1 and CDR2 (germline): MNHEY, SVGAGI. CDR3 size: 14 residues. This CDR3 reads CAIKTGLGADTQYF. The CDR3 DNA is TGTGCCATCAAGACCGGATTGGGGGCAGATACGCAGTATTTT.

The table lists this clonotype with a few counts. The chain joins TRBV6-5 to TRBJ1-3; D call uncertain. Germline CDR1 and CDR2: MNHEY and SVGAGI. CDR3 length equals 14 residues. Trimming took 6 bases from V and 4 from J, leaving 13 bases between them. The CDR3 sequence: CASRDFISGNTIYF. CDR3 nucleotide sequence: TGTGCCAGCAGGGATTTCATCTCCGGAAACACCATATATTTT.

In its sample, this clonotype was seen many times. The chain employs TRBV25-1 and TRBJ2-5, with D possibly TRBD1 on 6 matching bases. Germline V gives CDR1 MGHDK, CDR2 SYGVNS. This CDR3 spans 12 amino acids. Trimming removed 7 bases from V and 3 bases from J, with 9 bases in between. Here the CDR3 reads CASTQGKETQYF. In DNA form, the CDR3 reads TGTGCCAGCACCCAGGGGAAAGAGACCCAGTACTTC.

The chain combines TRBV19 with TRBJ2-7; D ambiguous. The ends were cut back, 1 base at V and 0 bases at J, with 7 bases in the middle. The CDR3 sequence is 14 residues long. CDR1 and CDR2 (germline): LNHDA, SQIVND (reference sequence). The chain's CDR3 is CASSIGGISYEQYF. The DNA of the CDR3 is TGTGCCAGTAGTATAGGGGGTATCTCCTACGAGCAGTACTTC.

This clonotype was detected a few times. The chain uses TRBV20-1 and TRBJ1-5; 9 bases are shared with TRBD1. CDR3 size: 12 residues. Germline lookup yields CDR1 DFQATT and CDR2 SNEGSKA (reference sequence). V shed 5 bases and J 4 bases; nucleotides not matched to a gene: 0. In DNA, the CDR3 is TGCAGTGCTGGACAGGGGAATCAGCCCCAGCATTTT. Protein sequence: CSAGQGNQPQHF.

This clonotype was detected only a few times. V usage is TRBV29-1 and J usage is TRBJ2-1; maybe TRBD1 (6 bases). The ends were cut back, 1 base at V and 12 bases at J, with 22 bases in the middle. Germline CDR1 reads SQVTM; CDR2 reads ANQGSEA. The CDR3 covers 15 residues. CDR3 sequence (DNA): TGCAGCGTTGAAGGCAACCCCTACCTCCAACAGGGGCAGTTCTTC. The encoded protein is CSVEGNPYLQQGQFF.

This clonotype came up many times. This chain connects TRBV18 to TRBJ2-7; maybe TRBD1 (6 bases). The CDR3 totals 13 residues. Germline lookup yields CDR1 KGHSH and CDR2 LQKENI. The V gene lost 4 bases and the J gene lost 3 bases, with 10 bases spanning the gap. CDR3 in DNA: TGTGCCAGCTCACGGGACACCGACTACGAGCAGTACTTC. Translation gives CASSRDTDYEQYF.

This clonotype was counted only a few times. V and J are TRBV27 and TRBJ1-5; D is unresolved. This CDR3 contains 14 residues. The V gene lost 0 bases and the J gene lost 0 bases, with 3 bases spanning the gap. CDR1 MNHEY and CDR2 SMNVEV come from the germline V gene (reference sequence). CDR3 sequence: CASSLSLSNQPQHF. DNA for the CDR3: TGTGCCAGCAGTTTATCTCTTAGCAATCAGCCCCAGCATTTT.

The chain has TRBV12-3 or TRBV12-4 and TRBJ2-2; D remains unclear. There are 13 residues in the CDR3. V lost 7 bases, J lost 4 bases, and 10 bases lay in between. The CDR3 region has the DNA TGTGCCAGCAATGAACTTGGCACCGGGGAGCTGTTTTTT. Amino acids: CASNELGTGELFF.

The V and J genes are TRBV10-1 and TRBJ2-3; no clear D gene. The V gene lost 5 bases and the J gene lost 3 bases, with 9 bases spanning the gap. Germline CDR1 is WNHNN and CDR2 is SYGVQD (reference sequence). CDR3 length: 13 residues. The DNA of the CDR3 is TGCGCCAGCAGTAAGTGGCGGACAGATACGCAGTATTTT. Protein sequence: CASSKWRTDTQYF.

The chain recombines TRBV7-2 with TRBJ2-5; TRBD1 might be the D (6 bases). Trimming shortened V by 3 bases and J by 5 bases, and 13 bases separated the two germline ends. Germline V gene sequence: CDR1 SGHTA, CDR2 FQGNSA. CDR3 size: 14 residues. The CDR3 spells CASSLQGSTETQYF. CDR3 coding DNA: TGTGCCAGCAGCTTGCAGGGGAGTACGGAGACCCAGTACTTC.

This clonotype was found a few times. V is TRBV7-9 and J is TRBJ1-2; D perhaps matches TRBD1 (5 bases). The CDR3 has 12 amino acids. V lost 5 bases, J lost 10 bases, and 14 bases lay in between. In germline, CDR1 is SEHNR, CDR2 FQNEAQ (reference sequence). CDR3 residues: CASSPDTAVYTF. For the CDR3, the DNA is TGTGCCAGCAGCCCGGACACTGCTGTCTACACCTTC.

The rearrangement joins TRBV6-2 or TRBV6-3 to TRBJ2-7, with 10 positions matching TRBD2. Germline V gives CDR1 MNHEY, CDR2 SVGEGT. The CDR3 consists of 15 residues. V shed 0 bases, J shed 3 bases, and the junction held 2 bases outside the gene matches. DNA for the CDR3: TGTGCCAGCAGTTACTCGCCTAGCGGGAGCTACGAGCAGTACTTC. Translating gives CASSYSPSGSYEQYF.

This clonotype was detected ten times or more. The chain combines TRBV3-1 with TRBJ1-1; no clear D. In germline, CDR1 is LGHDT, CDR2 YNNKEL (reference sequence). This CDR3 is 13 amino acids long. V dropped 0 bases and J dropped 8 bases, with 10 bases sitting between them. The CDR3 region has the DNA TGTGCCAGCAGCCAAGATTTCGGGAGGGAAGCTTTCTTT. Its protein is CASSQDFGREAFF.

V and J are TRBV3-1 and TRBJ1-2; D gene unclear. The CDR3 has 15 residues. Germline V gives CDR1 LGHDT, CDR2 YNNKEL (reference sequence). V gave up 1 base and J gave up 8 bases, with 17 bases separating them. Written as DNA, the CDR3 is TGTGCCAGCAGCCAAGCGGACCAAGGGCGAAAGGGCTACACCTTC. Its translation: CASSQADQGRKGYTF.

This clonotype was observed a few times. The chain is built from TRBV19 and TRBJ2-7; D is perhaps TRBD1 (6 bases). Germline V gene data show CDR1 as LNHDA and CDR2 as SQIVND (reference sequence). This CDR3 spans 16 amino acids. V lost 6 bases, J lost 3 bases, and 21 bases lay in between. This CDR3 reads CASSASQGEAGYEQYF. CDR3 nucleotides: TGTGCCAGTAGCGCATCACAGGGAGAGGCTGGCTACGAGCAGTACTTC.

The chain recombines TRBV5-1 with TRBJ1-4; D is undetermined. Germline V gene data show CDR1 as SGHRS and CDR2 as YFSETQ. This CDR3 is built from 16 residues. V lost 4 bases to trimming and J lost 5 bases, with 18 bases between them. The CDR3 region is CASSRTGEGRNEKLFF. For the CDR3, the DNA is TGCGCCAGCAGCAGAACCGGGGAGGGAAGGAATGAAAAACTGTTTTTT.

The CDR3 DNA is TGTGCCAGCAGTTACTTAGGGGAGTCGAAGACCCAGTACTTC. Amino acid sequence: CASSYLGESKTQYF. This rearrangement joins TRBV6-6 to TRBJ2-5; either TRBD1 or TRBD2 may supply D (5 bases each). The CDR3 runs to 14 residues. CDR1 MNHNY and CDR2 SVGAGI come from the germline V gene (reference sequence). V lost 1 base, J lost 6 bases, and 12 bases lay in between.

The chain has TRBV27 and TRBJ2-3, with D perhaps TRBD1 (5 bases). Trimming pared 0 bases from V and 1 base from J, leaving 17 bases between. CDR1 is MNHEY and CDR2 is SMNVEV in the germline V gene (reference sequence). The CDR3 is made up of 18 amino acids. The chain's CDR3 is CASSLSIGAYGGTDTQYF. The CDR3 region has the DNA TGTGCCAGCAGTTTATCAATTGGGGCGTATGGGGGCACAGATACGCAGTATTTT.